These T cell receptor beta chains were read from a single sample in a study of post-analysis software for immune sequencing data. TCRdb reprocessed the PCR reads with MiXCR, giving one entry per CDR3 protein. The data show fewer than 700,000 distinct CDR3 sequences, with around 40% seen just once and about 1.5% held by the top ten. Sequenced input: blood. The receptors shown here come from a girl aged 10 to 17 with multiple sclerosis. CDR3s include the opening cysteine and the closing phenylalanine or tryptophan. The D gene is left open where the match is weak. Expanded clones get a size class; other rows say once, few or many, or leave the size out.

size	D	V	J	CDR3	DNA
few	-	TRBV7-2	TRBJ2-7	CASTRSGALSAYEQYF	TGTGCCAGCACCCGTAGTGGGGCCCTTTCGGCCTACGAGCAGTACTTC
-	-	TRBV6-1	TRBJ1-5	CASSPTGSVRSNQPQHF	TGTGCCAGCAGCCCAACAGGTTCCGTACGTAGCAATCAGCCCCAGCATTTT
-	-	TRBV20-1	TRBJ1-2	CSARDIGSSLYNYGYTF	TGCAGTGCTAGAGATATAGGGAGTTCTTTATATAACTATGGCTACACCTTC
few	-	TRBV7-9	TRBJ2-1	CASSLMTGNNEQFF	TGTGCCAGCAGCCTAATGACGGGTAACAATGAGCAGTTCTTC
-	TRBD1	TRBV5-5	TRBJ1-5	CASSKGQGDSQPQHF	TGTGCCAGCAGCAAGGGACAGGGGGATTCTCAGCCCCAGCATTTT
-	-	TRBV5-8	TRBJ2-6	CASSLVRLDSGANVLTF	TGTGCCAGCAGCTTGGTACGGTTGGACTCTGGGGCCAACGTCCTGACTTTC
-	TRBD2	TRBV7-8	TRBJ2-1	CASSRLAADYNEQFF	TGTGCCAGCAGCCGACTAGCGGCCGACTACAATGAGCAGTTCTTC
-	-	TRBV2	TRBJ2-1	CASRETPTGTYNEQFF	TGTGCCAGCAGGGAGACTCCTACCGGGACCTACAATGAGCAGTTCTTC
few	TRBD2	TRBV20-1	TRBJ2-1	CSARPLASGVYNEQFF	TGCAGTGCTAGGCCCCTAGCTAGCGGGGTATACAATGAGCAGTTCTTC
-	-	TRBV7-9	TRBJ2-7	CASSLVRLPSYEQYF	TGTGCCAGCAGCTTAGTAAGGCTGCCCTCCTACGAGCAGTACTTC
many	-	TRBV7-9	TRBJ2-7	CASSLQGPHEQYF	TGTGCCAGCAGCTTGCAGGGGCCCCACGAGCAGTACTTC
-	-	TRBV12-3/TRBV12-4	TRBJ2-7	CASSLDTIYEQYF	TGTGCCAGCAGTTTAGATACCATCTACGAGCAGTACTTC
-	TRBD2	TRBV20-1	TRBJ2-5	CSASASGSRETQYF	TGCAGTGCCTCGGCTAGCGGGAGTAGGGAGACCCAGTACTTC